One sample yielded the 5 T cell receptor beta chains listed below, sequenced in a study of T cell changes during pregnancy in multiple sclerosis. The data were produced by immunoSEQ multiplex PCR, yet TCRdb's version contains in-frame clones alone and is incomplete. Among some 97,000 clones listed, 85% to 95% were seen once. Sequences were derived from peripheral blood, sampled in the second trimester of pregnancy. The receptors stem from a female donor with multiple sclerosis, enrolled in a pregnancy study.

The chain joins TRBV19 to TRBJ1-2, with 8 bases identical to TRBD1. From germline, CDR1 is LNHDA and CDR2 SQIVND (reference sequence). Germline trimming cut 0 bases from V and 8 bases from J; bases unmatched to any gene: 2. The CDR3 extends over 13 amino acids. The CDR3 DNA reads as TGTGCCAGTAGTATAGACAGGGGGCGAGGCTACACCTTC. This codes for CASSIDRGRGYTF.

This rearrangement joins TRBV5-4 to TRBJ1-3, with D possibly matching TRBD1 (6 bases). CDR3 length equals 14 residues. Germline lookup yields CDR1 SGHNT and CDR2 YYREEE (reference sequence). V lost 3 bases to trimming and J lost 4 bases, with 11 bases between them. The CDR3 DNA reads TGTGCCAGCAGCTCCCGCGGACAGGGAAACACCATATATTTT. It codes for CASSSRGQGNTIYF.

The chain links TRBV5-4 to TRBJ2-6; tentatively, D is TRBD1 (6 bases). Germline V gene data show CDR1 as SGHNT and CDR2 as YYREEE (reference sequence). The V and J ends lost 0 bases and 0 bases respectively, with 10 bases between them. The CDR3 has 17 residues. This CDR3 reads CASSLEGQPSGANVLTF. The CDR3 DNA reads as TGTGCCAGCAGCTTGGAAGGACAGCCCTCTGGGGCCAACGTCCTGACTTTC. Full variable domain (rest looked up from reference TRBV5-4 and TRBJ2-6): ETGVTQSPTHLIKTRGQQVTLRCSSQSGHNTVSWYQQALGQGPQFIFQYYREEENGRGNFPPRFSGLQFPNYSSELNVNALELDDSALYLCASSLEGQPSGANVLTFGAGSRLTVL.

This chain links TRBV27 with TRBJ2-6, with 9 positions matching TRBD1. V lost 6 bases and J lost 0; bases outside the gene matches: 12. The CDR3 contains 19 residues. CDR1 is MNHEY, CDR2 SMNVEV, per germline (reference sequence). CDR3 amino acids: CASRKRQGVSLSGANVLTF. The CDR3 DNA reads as TGTGCCAGCAGGAAAAGACAGGGGGTGTCTCTCTCTGGGGCCAACGTCCTGACTTTC.

The rearrangement joins TRBV6-5 to TRBJ1-1; 9 bases fit TRBD1. This CDR3 has 14 amino acids. J lost 4 bases, V lost 4 bases, and 4 bases had no gene match. Germline-derived CDR1 and CDR2 are MNHEY and SVGAGI. The CDR3 loop is CASSSTGGGTEAFF. CDR3 sequence (DNA): TGTGCCAGCAGTTCGACAGGGGGAGGCACTGAAGCTTTCTTT.